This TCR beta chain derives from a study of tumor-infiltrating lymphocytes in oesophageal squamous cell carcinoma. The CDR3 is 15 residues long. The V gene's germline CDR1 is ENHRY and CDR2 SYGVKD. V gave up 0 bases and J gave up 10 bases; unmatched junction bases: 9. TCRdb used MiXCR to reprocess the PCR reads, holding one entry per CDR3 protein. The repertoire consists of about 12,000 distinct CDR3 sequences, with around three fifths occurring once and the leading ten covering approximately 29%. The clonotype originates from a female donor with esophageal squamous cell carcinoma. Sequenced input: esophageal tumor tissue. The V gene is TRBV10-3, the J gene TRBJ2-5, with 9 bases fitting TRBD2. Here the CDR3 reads CAISESRGGAQGQYF. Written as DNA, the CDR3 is TGTGCCATCAGTGAGTCGCGGGGGGGAGCCCAGGGCCAGTACTTC.